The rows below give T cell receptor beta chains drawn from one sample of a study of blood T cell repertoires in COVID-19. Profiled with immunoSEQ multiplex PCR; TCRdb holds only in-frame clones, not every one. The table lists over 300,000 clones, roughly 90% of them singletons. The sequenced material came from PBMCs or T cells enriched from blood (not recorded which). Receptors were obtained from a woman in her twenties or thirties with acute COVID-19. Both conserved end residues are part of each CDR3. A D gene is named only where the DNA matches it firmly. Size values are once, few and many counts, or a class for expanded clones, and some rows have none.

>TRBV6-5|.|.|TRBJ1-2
TGTGCCAGCAGTTACTCGCCGGGTTCTGGCTATGGCTACACCTTC
CASSYSPGSGYGYTF
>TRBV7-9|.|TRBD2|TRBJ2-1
TGTGCCAGCAGCAGGGGACTAGCGGGGGGGCCGTCCTACAATGAGCAGTTCTTC
CASSRGLAGGPSYNEQFF
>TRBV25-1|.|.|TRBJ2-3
TGTGCCAGCAGTGAATTCTCCCTCACAGATACGCAGTATTTT
CASSEFSLTDTQYF
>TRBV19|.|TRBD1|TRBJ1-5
TGTGCCAGTAGAATGGGACAGTTCAATCAGCCCCAGCATTTT
CASRMGQFNQPQHF
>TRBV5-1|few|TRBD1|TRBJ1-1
TGCGCCAGCAGCTTGGAACGGACAGGGGTGGCTGAAGCTTTCTTT
CASSLERTGVAEAFF
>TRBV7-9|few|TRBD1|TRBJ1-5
TGTGCCAGCAGCCATGGGACAGGGCGTCAATACCAGCCCCAGCATTTT
CASSHGTGRQYQPQHF
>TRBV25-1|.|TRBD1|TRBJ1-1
TGTGCCAGCAGTGAGACAGGGACTGAAGCTTTCTTT
CASSETGTEAFF
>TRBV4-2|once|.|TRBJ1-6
TGTGCCAGCAGCCAAGATGGCGGGGAAAGGGGACGTCGTAATTCACCCCTCCACTTT
CASSQDGGERGRRNSPLHF
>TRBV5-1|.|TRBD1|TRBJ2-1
TGCGCCAGCAGCTTGGGATGGACAGGTTATGGCAATGAGCAGTTCTTC
CASSLGWTGYGNEQFF
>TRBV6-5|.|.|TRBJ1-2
TGTGCCAGCAGAGCTACAGGGTACTATGGCTACACCTTC
CASRATGYYGYTF
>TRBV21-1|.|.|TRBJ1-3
TGTGCCAGCAGCCCGCCCAAGGGGACAGGGCCTACCCGATCTGGAAACACCATATATTTT
CASSPPKGTGPTRSGNTIYF
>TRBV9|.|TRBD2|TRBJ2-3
TGTGCCAGCAGCGTAGGGACTAGCGGGGGGAGCGATACGCAGTATTTT
CASSVGTSGGSDTQYF
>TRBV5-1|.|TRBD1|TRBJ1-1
TGCGCCAGCAGCCTGCGACAGGGGGCGCCCGCTGAAGCTTTCTTT
CASSLRQGAPAEAFF
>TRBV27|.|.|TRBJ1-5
TGTGCCAGCAGTTTATACAGGGAGTCGCGCGTTGGCAATCAGCCCCAGCATTTT
CASSLYRESRVGNQPQHF
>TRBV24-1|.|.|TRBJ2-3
TGTGCCACCAGTGATTTCGGGGTAGGCACAGATACGCAGTATTTT
CATSDFGVGTDTQYF
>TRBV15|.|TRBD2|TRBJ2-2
TGTGCCACCACGCAATTAGCGGGGGTTTCCGGGGAGCTGTTTTTT
CATTQLAGVSGELFF
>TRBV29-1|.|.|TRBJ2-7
TGCAGCGTCATCCTTGGAGTTTTCTACGAGCAGTACTTC
CSVILGVFYEQYF
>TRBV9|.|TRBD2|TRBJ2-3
TGTGCCAGCAGCGTGGGAGGGGAAATGGGCACAGATACGCAGTATTTT
CASSVGGEMGTDTQYF
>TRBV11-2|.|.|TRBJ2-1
TGTGCCAGCAGCTTAGGTCCGGACAGCTCCTACAATGAGCAGTTCTTC
CASSLGPDSSYNEQFF
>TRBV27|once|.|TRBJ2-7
TGTGCCAGCAGTTTATCGTTCCAGGGCCCCTACGAGCAGTACTTC
CASSLSFQGPYEQYF
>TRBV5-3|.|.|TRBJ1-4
TGTGCCAGAAGCTTGTGGACAACTCCCCGATGGACTAATGAAAAACTGTTTTTT
CARSLWTTPRWTNEKLFF
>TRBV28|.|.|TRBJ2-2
TGTGCCAGCAGTTTAGCTTCTATCGGGGAGCTGTTTTTT
CASSLASIGELFF
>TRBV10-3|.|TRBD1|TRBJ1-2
TGTGCCATCAGTGGACAGGGCACCTATGGCTACACCTTC
CAISGQGTYGYTF
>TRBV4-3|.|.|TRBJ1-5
TGCGCCAGCAGCCAAGATTACAGGGGCAATCAGCCCCAGCATTTT
CASSQDYRGNQPQHF
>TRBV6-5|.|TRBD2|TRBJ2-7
TGTGCCAGCAGTTACTCGAGTTCGGGGGGGAGCGGCGAGCAGTACTTC
CASSYSSSGGSGEQYF
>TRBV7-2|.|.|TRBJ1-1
TGTGCCAGCAGCCCGAAGAGGAACACTGAAGCTTTCTTT
CASSPKRNTEAFF
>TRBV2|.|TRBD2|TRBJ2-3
TGTGCCAGCAACAATCTAGCGGCCACAGATACGCAGTATTTT
CASNNLAATDTQYF
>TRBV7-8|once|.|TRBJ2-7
TGTGCCAGCAGCCCAGGGGGGCGCTACGAGCAGTACTTC
CASSPGGRYEQYF